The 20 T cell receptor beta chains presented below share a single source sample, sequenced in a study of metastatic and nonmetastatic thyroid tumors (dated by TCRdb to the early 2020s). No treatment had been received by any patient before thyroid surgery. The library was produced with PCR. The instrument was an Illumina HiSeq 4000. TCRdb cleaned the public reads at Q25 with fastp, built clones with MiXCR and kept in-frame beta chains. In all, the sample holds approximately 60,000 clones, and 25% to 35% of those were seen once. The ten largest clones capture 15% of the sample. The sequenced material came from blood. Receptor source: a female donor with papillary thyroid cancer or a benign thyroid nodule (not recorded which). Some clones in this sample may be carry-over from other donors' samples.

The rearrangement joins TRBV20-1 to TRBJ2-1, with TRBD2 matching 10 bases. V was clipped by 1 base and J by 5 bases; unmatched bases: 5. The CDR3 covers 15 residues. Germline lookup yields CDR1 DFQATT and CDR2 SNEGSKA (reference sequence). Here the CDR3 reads CSARGLAGGHNEQFF. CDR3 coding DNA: TGCAGTGCTAGAGGTTTAGCGGGAGGTCACAATGAGCAGTTCTTC.

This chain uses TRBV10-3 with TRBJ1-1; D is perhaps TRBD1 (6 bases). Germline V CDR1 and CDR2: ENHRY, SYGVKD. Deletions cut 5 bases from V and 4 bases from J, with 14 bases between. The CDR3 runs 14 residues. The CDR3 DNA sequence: TGTGCCATCAGTACCGGGACAAGAACCACTGAAGCTTTCTTT. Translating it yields CAISTGTRTTEAFF.

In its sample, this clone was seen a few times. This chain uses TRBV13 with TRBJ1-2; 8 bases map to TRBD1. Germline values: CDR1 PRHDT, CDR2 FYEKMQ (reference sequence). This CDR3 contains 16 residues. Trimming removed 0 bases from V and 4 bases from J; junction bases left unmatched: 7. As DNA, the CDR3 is TGTGCCAGCAGCTTAGGGGGTCGGGGACAGGCCTATGGCTACACCTTC. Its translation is CASSLGGRGQAYGYTF.

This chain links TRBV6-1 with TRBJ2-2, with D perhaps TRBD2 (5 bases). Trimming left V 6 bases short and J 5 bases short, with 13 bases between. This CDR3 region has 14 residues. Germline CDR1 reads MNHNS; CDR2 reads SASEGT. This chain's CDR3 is CASSRLRVTGELFF. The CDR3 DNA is TGTGCCAGCAGCAGACTGAGGGTAACCGGGGAGCTGTTTTTT.

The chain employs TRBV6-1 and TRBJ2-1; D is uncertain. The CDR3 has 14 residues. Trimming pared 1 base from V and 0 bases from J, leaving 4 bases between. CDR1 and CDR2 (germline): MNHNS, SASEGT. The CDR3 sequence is CASSEGSSYNEQFF. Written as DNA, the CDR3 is TGTGCCAGCAGTGAAGGAAGCTCCTACAATGAGCAGTTCTTC.

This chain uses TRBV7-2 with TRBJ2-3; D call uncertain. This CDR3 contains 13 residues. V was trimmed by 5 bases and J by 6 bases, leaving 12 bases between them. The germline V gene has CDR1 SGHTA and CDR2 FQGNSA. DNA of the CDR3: TGTGCCAGCAGCAAAAACGAAGGGGATACGCAGTATTTT. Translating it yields CASSKNEGDTQYF.

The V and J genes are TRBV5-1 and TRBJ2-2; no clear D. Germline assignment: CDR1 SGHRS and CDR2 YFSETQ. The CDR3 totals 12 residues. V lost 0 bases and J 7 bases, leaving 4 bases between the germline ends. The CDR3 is CASSLEGGELFF. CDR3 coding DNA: TGCGCCAGCAGCTTGGAAGGCGGGGAGCTGTTTTTT.

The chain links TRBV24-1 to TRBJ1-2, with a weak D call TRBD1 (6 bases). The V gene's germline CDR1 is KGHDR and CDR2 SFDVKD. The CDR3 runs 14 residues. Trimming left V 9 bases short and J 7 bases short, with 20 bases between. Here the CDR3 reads CATASGTSSVGYTF. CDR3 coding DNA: TGTGCCACCGCATCCGGGACATCATCCGTTGGCTACACCTTC.

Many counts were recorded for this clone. For the CDR3, the DNA is TGTGCCAGCTCACCACCGGACAGGAGGACTGAAGCTTTCTTT. Translated, it gives CASSPPDRRTEAFF. This chain uses TRBV18 with TRBJ1-1; the match to TRBD1 covers 7 bases. This CDR3 has 14 residues. Germline V gene data show CDR1 as KGHSH and CDR2 as LQKENI. The trim removed 0 bases at V and 5 bases at J, leaving 3 bases unmatched.

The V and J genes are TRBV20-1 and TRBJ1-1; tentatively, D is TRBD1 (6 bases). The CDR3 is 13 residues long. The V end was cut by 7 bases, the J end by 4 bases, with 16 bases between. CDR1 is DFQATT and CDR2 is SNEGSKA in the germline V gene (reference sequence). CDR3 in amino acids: CSVIRGRVTEAFF. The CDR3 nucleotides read TGCAGTGTAATCAGGGGTAGGGTCACTGAAGCTTTCTTT.

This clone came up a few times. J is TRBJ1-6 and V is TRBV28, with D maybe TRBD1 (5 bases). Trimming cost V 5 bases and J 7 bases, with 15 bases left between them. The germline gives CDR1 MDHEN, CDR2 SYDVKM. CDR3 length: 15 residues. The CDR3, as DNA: TGTGCCAGCAGTCCACCGGGACGGTCAAATTCACCCCTCCACTTT. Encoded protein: CASSPPGRSNSPLHF.

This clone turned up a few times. This CDR3 reads CASRTSGSSYEQYF. CDR3 bases: TGTGCCAGCAGAACAAGCGGGAGCTCCTACGAGCAGTACTTC. This chain connects TRBV6-2 or TRBV6-3 to TRBJ2-7, with 8 bases that match TRBD2. The CDR3 runs 14 residues. Trimming removed 6 bases from V and 0 bases from J; junction bases left unmatched: 4. Germline CDR1 MNHEY, CDR2 SVGEGT.

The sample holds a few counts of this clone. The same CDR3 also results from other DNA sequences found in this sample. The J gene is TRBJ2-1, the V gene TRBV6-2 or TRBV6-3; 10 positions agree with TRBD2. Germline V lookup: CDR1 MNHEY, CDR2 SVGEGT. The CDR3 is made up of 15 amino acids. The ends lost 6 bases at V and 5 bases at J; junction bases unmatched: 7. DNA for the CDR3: TGTGCCAGCAGACAAGGACTAGCGGCCCACAATGAGCAGTTCTTC. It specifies CASRQGLAAHNEQFF.

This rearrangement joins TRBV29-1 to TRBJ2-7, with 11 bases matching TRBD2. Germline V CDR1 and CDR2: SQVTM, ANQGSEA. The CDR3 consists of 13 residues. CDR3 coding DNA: TGCATCGCCCTACTAGCGGGAGTCTACGAGCAGTACTTC. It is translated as CIALLAGVYEQYF.

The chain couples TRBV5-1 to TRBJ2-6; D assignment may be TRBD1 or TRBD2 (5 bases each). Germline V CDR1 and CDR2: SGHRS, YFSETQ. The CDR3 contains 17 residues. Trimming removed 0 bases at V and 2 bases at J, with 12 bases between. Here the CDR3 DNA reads TGCGCCAGCAGCTTGGTTGGGACGCAGGCTGGGGCCAACGTCCTGACTTTC. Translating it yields CASSLVGTQAGANVLTF.

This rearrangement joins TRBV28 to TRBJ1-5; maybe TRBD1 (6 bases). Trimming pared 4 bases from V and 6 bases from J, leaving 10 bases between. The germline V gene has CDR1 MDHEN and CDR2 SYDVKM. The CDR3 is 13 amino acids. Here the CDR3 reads CASSYRDSQPQHF. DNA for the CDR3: TGTGCCAGCAGTTACAGGGATAGTCAGCCCCAGCATTTT.

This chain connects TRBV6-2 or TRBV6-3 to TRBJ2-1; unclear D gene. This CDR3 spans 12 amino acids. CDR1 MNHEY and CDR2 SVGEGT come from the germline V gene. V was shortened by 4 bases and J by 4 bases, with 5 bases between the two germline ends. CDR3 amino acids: CASSFLYNEQFF. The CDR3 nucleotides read TGTGCCAGCAGTTTCTTATACAATGAGCAGTTCTTC.

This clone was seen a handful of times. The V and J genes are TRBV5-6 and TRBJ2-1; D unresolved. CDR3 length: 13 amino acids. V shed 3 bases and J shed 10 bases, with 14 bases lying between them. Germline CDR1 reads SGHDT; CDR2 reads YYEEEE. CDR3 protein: CASSSEYGKEQFF. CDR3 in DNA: TGTGCCAGCAGCTCGGAATATGGAAAGGAGCAGTTCTTC.

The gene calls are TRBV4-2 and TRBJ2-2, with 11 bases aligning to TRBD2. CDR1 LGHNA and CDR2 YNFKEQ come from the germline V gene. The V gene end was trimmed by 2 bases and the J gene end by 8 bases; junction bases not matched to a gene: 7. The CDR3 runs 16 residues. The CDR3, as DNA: TGTGCCAGCAGCCAAAGGGAGACTAGCGGGGAAGGGGAGCTGTTTTTT. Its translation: CASSQRETSGEGELFF.

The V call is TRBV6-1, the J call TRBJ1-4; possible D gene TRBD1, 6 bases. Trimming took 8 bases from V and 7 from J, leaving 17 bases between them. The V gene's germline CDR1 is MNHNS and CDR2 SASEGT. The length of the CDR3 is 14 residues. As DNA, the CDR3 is TGTGCCAGCTTTGGGGGGGGCGCGGGTGAAAAACTGTTTTTT. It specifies CASFGGGAGEKLFF.